Below are 2 T cell receptor beta chains sequenced from a single sample in a study of CD4 and CD8 cells across lung adenocarcinoma regions. TCRdb fed the PCR reads into MiXCR, producing one record per CDR3 protein. Of around 15,000 distinct CDR3 sequences listed, approximately 43% were seen once; the top ten hold roughly 17%. Input material: CD4+ T cells from the center of a lung tumor. The receptor set was obtained from a male donor with lung adenocarcinoma. The CD4 and CD8 labels of this study may be unreliable.

V and J are TRBV6-5 and TRBJ2-1; unclear D gene. The J call may be in error: the DNA end matches TRBJ2-5 better. Germline-derived CDR1 and CDR2 are MNHEY and SVGAGI. CDR3 length: 15 amino acids. The CDR3 DNA sequence: TGTGCCAGCAGTTACTCGGATAGTCTTCAAGAGACCCAGTACTTC. Its protein is CASSYSDSLQETQYF.

A word on this clonotype: No conserved phenylalanine or tryptophan ends this CDR3, so it is likely a read error. The rearrangement uses TRBV5-5 and TRBJ2-1; D remains ambiguous. This CDR3 comprises 13 residues. The germline V gene encodes CDR1 SGHKS and CDR2 YYEKEE (reference sequence). V was shortened by 1 base and J by 3 bases, with 5 bases between the two germline ends. CDR3 nucleotides: TGTGCCAGCAGCTTGTACGACTACAATGAGCAGTTCTTA. Amino acids: CASSLYDYNEQFL.